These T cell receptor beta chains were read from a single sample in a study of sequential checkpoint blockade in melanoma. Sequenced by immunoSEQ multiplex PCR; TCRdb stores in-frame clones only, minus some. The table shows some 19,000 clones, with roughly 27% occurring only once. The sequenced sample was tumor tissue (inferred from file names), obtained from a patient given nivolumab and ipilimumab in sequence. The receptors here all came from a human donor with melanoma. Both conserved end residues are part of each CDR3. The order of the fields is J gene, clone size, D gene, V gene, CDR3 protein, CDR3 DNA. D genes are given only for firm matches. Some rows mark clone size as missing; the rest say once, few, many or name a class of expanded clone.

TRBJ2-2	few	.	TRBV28	CASSALPTAANTGELFF	TGTGCCAGCAGTGCTCTCCCGACAGCCGCGAACACCGGGGAGCTGTTTTTT
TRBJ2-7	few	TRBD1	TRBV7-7	CASSSGTGPNEQYF	TGTGCCAGCAGCTCGGGGACAGGCCCCAACGAGCAGTACTTC
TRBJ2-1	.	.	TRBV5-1	CASSLEGRKDNEQFF	TGCGCCAGCAGCTTGGAAGGGCGGAAGGACAATGAGCAGTTCTTC
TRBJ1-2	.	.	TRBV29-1	CSVPTGGRGYGYTF	TGCAGCGTCCCCACCGGGGGCCGAGGGTATGGCTACACCTTC
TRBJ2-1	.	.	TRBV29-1	CSVEAGSGASEQFF	TGCAGCGTTGAAGCGGGGTCGGGGGCCAGTGAGCAGTTCTTC
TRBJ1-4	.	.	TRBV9	CASSQESGKLFF	TGTGCCAGCAGCCAAGAATCCGGAAAACTGTTTTTT
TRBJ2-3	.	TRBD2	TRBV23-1	CASSQDPAGGTDTQYF	TGCGCCAGCAGCCAAGACCCAGCGGGGGGCACAGATACGCAGTATTTT
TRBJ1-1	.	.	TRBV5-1	CASSWTTGPNTEAFF	TGCGCCAGCAGCTGGACGACAGGACCGAACACTGAAGCTTTCTTT
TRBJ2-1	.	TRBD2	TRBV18	CASSPLTSGSSYNEQFF	TGTGCCAGCTCACCATTGACTAGCGGGAGCTCCTACAATGAGCAGTTCTTC
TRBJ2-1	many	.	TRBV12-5	CASCRLGYNEQFF	TGTGCCAGCTGCCGACTCGGCTACAATGAGCAGTTCTTC
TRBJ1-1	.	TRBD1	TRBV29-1	CSASDREYTEAFF	TGCAGCGCCAGCGACAGGGAGTACACTGAAGCTTTCTTT
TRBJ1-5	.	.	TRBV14	CASSLVPGGPQHF	TGTGCCAGCAGCCTCGTGCCGGGTGGACCCCAGCATTTT
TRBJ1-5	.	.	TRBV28	CASRRAGGNQPQHF	TGTGCCAGCAGAAGGGCAGGGGGCAATCAGCCCCAGCATTTT